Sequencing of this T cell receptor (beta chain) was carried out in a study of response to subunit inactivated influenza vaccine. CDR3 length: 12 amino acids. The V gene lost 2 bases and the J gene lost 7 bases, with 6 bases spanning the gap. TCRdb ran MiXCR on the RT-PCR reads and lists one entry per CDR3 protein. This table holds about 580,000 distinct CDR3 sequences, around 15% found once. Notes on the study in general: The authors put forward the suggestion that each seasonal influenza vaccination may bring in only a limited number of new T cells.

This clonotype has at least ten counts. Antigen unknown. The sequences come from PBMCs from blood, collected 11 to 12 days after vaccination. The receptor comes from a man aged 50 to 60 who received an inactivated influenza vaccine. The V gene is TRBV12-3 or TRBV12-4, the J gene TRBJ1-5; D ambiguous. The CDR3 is CASSLQWQPQHF. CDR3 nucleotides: TGTGCCAGCAGTTTACAGTGGCAGCCCCAGCATTTT.